The rows below give T cell receptor beta chains drawn from one sample of a study of T cells after yellow fever vaccination. One entry per CDR3 protein results from TCRdb running MiXCR on the 5' RACE reads. The table includes more than 55,000 distinct CDR3 sequences, approximately 7% detected once. The sequenced sample was CD8+ T cells sorted from PBMCs, obtained 15 days after the yellow fever booster vaccination. These receptors were taken from a man aged 25-45 years who received the YFV17D yellow fever vaccine. The CDR3 runs from the conserved cysteine through the conserved F or W. D genes are given only for firm matches. The size field reads once, few or many counts, or a class when the clone is expanded.

d_call: NA
j_call: TRBJ2-3
v_call: TRBV20-1
clone_size: many
cdr3_aa: CSARDSSDLTDTQYF
cdr3_nt: TGCAGTGCTAGAGATTCCTCCGACTTAACAGATACGCAGTATTTT

d_call: NA
j_call: TRBJ1-4
v_call: TRBV5-5
clone_size: many
cdr3_aa: CASSLSWGGTNEKLFF
cdr3_nt: TGTGCCAGCAGCTTGTCGTGGGGGGGGACTAATGAAAAACTGTTTTTT

d_call: TRBD2
j_call: TRBJ2-1
v_call: TRBV30
clone_size: many
cdr3_aa: CAWTGLAGGSNEQFF
cdr3_nt: TGTGCCTGGACGGGACTAGCGGGAGGAAGCAATGAGCAGTTCTTC

d_call: TRBD2
j_call: TRBJ2-7
v_call: TRBV12-3/TRBV12-4
clone_size: many
cdr3_aa: CASSSVAGPSYEQYF
cdr3_nt: TGTGCCAGCAGTTCCGTAGCGGGCCCCTCCTACGAGCAGTACTTC

d_call: NA
j_call: TRBJ2-5
v_call: TRBV28
clone_size: many
cdr3_aa: CASSLTGQFQETQYF
cdr3_nt: TGTGCCAGCAGCTTGACCGGACAGTTCCAAGAGACCCAGTACTTC

d_call: NA
j_call: TRBJ2-1
v_call: TRBV6-1
clone_size: many
cdr3_aa: CASSLGGIRNEQFF
cdr3_nt: TGTGCCAGCAGTCTTGGGGGAATAAGAAATGAGCAGTTCTTC

d_call: NA
j_call: TRBJ1-1
v_call: TRBV15
clone_size: many
cdr3_aa: CATTMFLGLTEAFF
cdr3_nt: TGTGCCACCACCATGTTTCTGGGTTTGACTGAAGCTTTCTTT

d_call: TRBD2
j_call: TRBJ2-7
v_call: TRBV7-9
clone_size: few
cdr3_aa: CAVARASGTGEQYF
cdr3_nt: TGTGCCGTTGCCCGGGCTAGCGGGACTGGCGAGCAGTACTTC

d_call: TRBD1
j_call: TRBJ2-5
v_call: TRBV6-5
clone_size: many
cdr3_aa: CASSYSQGYQETQYF
cdr3_nt: TGTGCCAGCAGTTACTCACAGGGGTACCAAGAGACCCAGTACTTC

d_call: NA
j_call: TRBJ2-1
v_call: TRBV6-5
clone_size: many
cdr3_aa: CASRSHEGEQFF
cdr3_nt: TGTGCCAGCAGGTCCCACGAGGGTGAGCAGTTCTTC

d_call: NA
j_call: TRBJ1-2
v_call: TRBV4-1
clone_size: many
cdr3_aa: CASSHQGTNGYTF
cdr3_nt: TGCGCCAGCAGCCACCAGGGGACTAACGGCTACACCTTC

d_call: TRBD1
j_call: TRBJ2-7
v_call: TRBV20-1
clone_size: medium-sized
cdr3_aa: CSAAPGTVGYEQYF
cdr3_nt: TGCAGTGCTGCACCCGGGACAGTGGGCTACGAGCAGTACTTC